This TCR beta chain was sequenced for a study of neurological immune-mediated disorders. Study-wide results and caveats: HTLV-1-associated myelopathy had the most TCR clonal expansion, while multiple sclerosis had the least, a level that fell below healthy controls.

cDNA was made by 5'RACE with 10-nucleotide random UMIs. MiXCR was run by TCRdb on the 5' RACE reads, yielding one entry per CDR3 protein. The sample carries some 100,000 distinct CDR3 sequences, approximately 13% recorded once. The time point: longitudinal time-point 2. Where libraries were unsorted, they were derived from 2 million PBMCs stored at -80 degrees C. This CDR3 comprises 13 residues. The germline V and J ends were trimmed by 3 bases and 6 bases, with 10 bases remaining between them. Per germline, CDR1 MDHEN and CDR2 SYDVKM. This clonotype was found many times. The antigen is unknown. Source material: PBMCs. The origin of this receptor is a female donor with HTLV-1-associated myelopathy (HAM/TSP). This chain joins TRBV28 and TRBJ2-3; D not resolved. The CDR3 spells CASSLGRMDTQYF. CDR3 DNA: TGTGCCAGCAGTTTGGGTCGAATGGATACGCAGTATTTT. Supplemented by reference TRBV28 and TRBJ2-3, the full variable domain reads DVKVTQSSRYLVKRTGEKVFLECVQDMDHENMFWYRQDPGLGLRLIYFSYDVKMKEKGDIPEGYSVSREKKERFSLILESASTNQTSMYLCASSLGRMDTQYFGPGTRLTVL.